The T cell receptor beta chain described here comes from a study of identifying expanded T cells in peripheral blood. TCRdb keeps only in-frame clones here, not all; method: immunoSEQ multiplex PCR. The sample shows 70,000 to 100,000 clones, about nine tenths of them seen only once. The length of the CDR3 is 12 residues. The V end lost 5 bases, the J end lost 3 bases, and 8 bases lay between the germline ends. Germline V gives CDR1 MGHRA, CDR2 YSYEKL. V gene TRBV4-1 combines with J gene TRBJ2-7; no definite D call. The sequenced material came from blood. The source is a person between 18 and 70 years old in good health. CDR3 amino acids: CASSGSIYEQYF. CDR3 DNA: TGCGCCAGCAGCGGCAGCATCTACGAGCAGTACTTC.